This T cell receptor (beta chain) was obtained from a study of OX40 agonist ivuxolimab in advanced cancers. About the research overall: Patients achieving partial responses numbered three: one hepatocellular carcinoma case and two cutaneous melanoma cases.

Profiling relied on immunoSEQ multiplex PCR, and the TCRdb table lists in-frame clones only, not all of them. The data contain tens of thousands of clones, 75% to 90% of them singletons. V was pared by 4 bases and J by 6 bases, with 10 bases between. CDR3 length: 13 amino acids. The germline V gene has CDR1 LNHDA and CDR2 SQIVND (reference sequence). Enrollment shut out patients with autoimmune disease history or systemic immunosuppression. This chain joins TRBV19 and TRBJ2-1, with D possibly being TRBD2 (6 bases). The sample was CD4+ or CD8+ T cells sorted from blood, taken in a trial of the OX40 agonist ivuxolimab. This TCR was recovered from an adult with an advanced solid tumor such as melanoma, head and neck, liver or kidney cancer. CDR3 sequence (DNA): TGTGCCAGTAGTAGCGGACTAACCAATGAGCAGTTCTTC. Amino acid sequence: CASSSGLTNEQFF.